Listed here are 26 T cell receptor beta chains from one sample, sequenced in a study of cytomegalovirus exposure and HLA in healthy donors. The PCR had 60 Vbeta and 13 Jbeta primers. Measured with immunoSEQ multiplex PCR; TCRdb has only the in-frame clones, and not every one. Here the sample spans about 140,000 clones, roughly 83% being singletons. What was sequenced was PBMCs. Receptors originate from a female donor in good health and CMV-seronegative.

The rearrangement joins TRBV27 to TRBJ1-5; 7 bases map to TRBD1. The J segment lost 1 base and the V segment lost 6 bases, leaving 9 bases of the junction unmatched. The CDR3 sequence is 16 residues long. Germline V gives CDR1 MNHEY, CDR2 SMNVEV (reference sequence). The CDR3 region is CASSPGGSASNQPQHF. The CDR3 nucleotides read TGTGCCAGCAGCCCAGGGGGAAGTGCCAGCAATCAGCCCCAGCATTTT.

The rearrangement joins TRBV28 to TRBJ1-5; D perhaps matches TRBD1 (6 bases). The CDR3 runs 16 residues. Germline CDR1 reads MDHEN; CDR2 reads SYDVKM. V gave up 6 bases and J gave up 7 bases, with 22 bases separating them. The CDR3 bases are TGTGCCAGCAGCCCTCCCACAGGGTTAGGGGCCCAGCCCCAGCATTTT. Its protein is CASSPPTGLGAQPQHF.

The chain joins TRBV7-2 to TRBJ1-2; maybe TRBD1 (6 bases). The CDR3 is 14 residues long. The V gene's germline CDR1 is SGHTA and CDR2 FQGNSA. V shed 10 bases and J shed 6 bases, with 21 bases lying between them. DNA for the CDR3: TGTGCCACCGAGCTTAACGCAGGGGTCAATGGCTACACCTTC. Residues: CATELNAGVNGYTF.

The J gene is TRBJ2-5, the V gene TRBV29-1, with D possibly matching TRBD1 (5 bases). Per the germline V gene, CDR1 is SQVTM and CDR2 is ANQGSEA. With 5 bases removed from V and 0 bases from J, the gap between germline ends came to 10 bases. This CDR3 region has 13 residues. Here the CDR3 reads CSVYRMNQETQYF. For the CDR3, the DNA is TGCAGCGTTTACAGGATGAACCAAGAGACCCAGTACTTC.

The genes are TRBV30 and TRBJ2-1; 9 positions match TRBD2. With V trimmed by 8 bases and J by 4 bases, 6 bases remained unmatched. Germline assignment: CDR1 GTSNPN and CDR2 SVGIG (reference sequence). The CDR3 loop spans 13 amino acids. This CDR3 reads CALSGGLYNEQFF. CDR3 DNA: TGTGCCCTTAGCGGGGGTCTTTACAATGAGCAGTTCTTC.

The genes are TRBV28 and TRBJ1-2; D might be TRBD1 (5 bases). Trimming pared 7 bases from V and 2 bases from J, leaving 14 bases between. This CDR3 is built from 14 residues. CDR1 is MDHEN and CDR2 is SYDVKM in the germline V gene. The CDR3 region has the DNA TGTGCCAGCAAGGAAGGGGATCCCAACTATGGCTACACCTTC. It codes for CASKEGDPNYGYTF.

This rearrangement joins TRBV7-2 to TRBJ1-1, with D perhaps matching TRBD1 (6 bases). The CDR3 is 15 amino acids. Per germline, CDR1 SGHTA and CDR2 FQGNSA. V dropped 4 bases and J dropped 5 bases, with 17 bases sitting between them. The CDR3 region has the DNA TGTGCCAGCAGCTCCCAGGGCAGGGGCGAGACTGAAGCTTTCTTT. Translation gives CASSSQGRGETEAFF.

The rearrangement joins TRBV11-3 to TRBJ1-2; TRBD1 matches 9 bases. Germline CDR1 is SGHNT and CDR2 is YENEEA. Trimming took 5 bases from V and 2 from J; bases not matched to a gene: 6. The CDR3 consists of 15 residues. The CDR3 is CASSTPGQGNYGYTF. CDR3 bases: TGTGCCAGCAGCACCCCCGGACAGGGGAACTATGGCTACACCTTC.

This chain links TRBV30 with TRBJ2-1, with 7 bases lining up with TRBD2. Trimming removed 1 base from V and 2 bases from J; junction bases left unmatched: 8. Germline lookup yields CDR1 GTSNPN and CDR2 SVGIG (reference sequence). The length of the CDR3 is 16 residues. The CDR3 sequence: CAWSGFAGATYNEQFF. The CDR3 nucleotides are TGTGCCTGGAGTGGGTTCGCGGGAGCGACCTACAATGAGCAGTTCTTC.

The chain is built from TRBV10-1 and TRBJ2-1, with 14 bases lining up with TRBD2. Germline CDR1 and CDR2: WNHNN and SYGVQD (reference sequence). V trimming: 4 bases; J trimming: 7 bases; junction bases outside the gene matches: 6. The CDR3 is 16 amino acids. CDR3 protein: CASSGTGTSGRNEQFF. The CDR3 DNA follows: TGCGCCAGCAGTGGAACCGGGACTAGCGGGAGAAATGAGCAGTTCTTC.

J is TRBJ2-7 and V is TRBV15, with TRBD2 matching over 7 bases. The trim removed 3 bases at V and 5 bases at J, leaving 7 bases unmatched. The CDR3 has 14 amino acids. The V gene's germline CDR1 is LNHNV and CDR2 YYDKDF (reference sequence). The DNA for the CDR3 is TGTGCCACCAGCAGCCCTAGCGGCCCCCACGAGCAGTACTTC. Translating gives CATSSPSGPHEQYF.

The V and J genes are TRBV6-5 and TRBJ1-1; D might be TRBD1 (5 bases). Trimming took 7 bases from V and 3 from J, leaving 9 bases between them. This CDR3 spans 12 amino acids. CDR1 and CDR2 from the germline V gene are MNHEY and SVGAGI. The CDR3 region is CASTRGDTEAFF. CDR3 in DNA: TGTGCCAGCACCCGGGGGGACACTGAAGCTTTCTTT.

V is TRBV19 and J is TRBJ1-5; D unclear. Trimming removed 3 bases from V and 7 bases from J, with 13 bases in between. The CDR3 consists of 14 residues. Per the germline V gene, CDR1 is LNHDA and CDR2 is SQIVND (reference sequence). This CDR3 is CASSIANLGQPQHF. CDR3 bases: TGTGCCAGTAGTATCGCAAATTTGGGCCAGCCCCAGCATTTT.

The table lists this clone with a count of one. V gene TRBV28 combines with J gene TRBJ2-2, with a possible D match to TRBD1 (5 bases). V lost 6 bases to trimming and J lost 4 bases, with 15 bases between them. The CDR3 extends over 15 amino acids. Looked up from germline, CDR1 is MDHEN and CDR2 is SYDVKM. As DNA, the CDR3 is TGTGCCAGCAGAAGAGGCAGGGCCTCCACCGGGGAGCTGTTTTTT. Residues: CASRRGRASTGELFF.

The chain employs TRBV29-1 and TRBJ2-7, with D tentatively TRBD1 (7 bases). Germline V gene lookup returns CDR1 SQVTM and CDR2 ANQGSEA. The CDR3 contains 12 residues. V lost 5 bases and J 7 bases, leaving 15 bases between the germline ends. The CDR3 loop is CSVREGAGEQYF. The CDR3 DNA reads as TGCAGCGTTCGCGAGGGGGCGGGGGAGCAGTACTTC.

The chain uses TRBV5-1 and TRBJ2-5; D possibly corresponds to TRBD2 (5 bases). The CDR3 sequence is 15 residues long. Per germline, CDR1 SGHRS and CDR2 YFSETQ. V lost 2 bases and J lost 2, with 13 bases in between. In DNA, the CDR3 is TGCGCCAGCAGCTTTCGCCCGAGGGTTCAAGAGACCCAGTACTTC. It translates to CASSFRPRVQETQYF.

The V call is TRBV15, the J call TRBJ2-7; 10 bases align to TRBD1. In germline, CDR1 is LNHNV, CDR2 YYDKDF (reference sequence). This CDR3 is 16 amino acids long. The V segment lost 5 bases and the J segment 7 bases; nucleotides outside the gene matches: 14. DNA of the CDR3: TGTGCCACCAGCGCAAGGAGGGACAGGGGCTCGGGGGAGCAGTACTTC. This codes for CATSARRDRGSGEQYF.

CDR3 protein: CASSISYEQFF. The DNA of the CDR3 is TGTGCCAGCAGCATATCGTATGAGCAGTTCTTC. J is TRBJ2-1 and V is TRBV11-2; D ambiguous. The CDR3 consists of 11 residues. V was shortened by 5 bases and J by 8 bases, with 7 bases between the two germline ends. The germline gives CDR1 SGHAT, CDR2 FQNNGV.

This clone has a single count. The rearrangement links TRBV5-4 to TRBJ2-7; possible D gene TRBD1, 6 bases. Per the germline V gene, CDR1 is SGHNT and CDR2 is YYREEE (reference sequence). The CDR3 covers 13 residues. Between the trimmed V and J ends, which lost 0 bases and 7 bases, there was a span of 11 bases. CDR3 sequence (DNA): TGTGCCAGCAGCTTGGTGGGACAACGTGAGCAGTACTTC. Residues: CASSLVGQREQYF.

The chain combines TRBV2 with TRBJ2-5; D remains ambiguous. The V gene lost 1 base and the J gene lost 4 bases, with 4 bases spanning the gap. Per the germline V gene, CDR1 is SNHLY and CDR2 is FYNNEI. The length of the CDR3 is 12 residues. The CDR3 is CASSEVRETQYF. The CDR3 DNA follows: TGTGCCAGCAGTGAAGTGAGAGAGACCCAGTACTTC.

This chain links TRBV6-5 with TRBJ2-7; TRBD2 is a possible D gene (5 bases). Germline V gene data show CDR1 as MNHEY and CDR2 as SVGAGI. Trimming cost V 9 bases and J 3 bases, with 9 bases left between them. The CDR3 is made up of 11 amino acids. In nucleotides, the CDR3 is TGTGCCAGTAGACGGGGCTACGAGCAGTACTTC. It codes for CASRRGYEQYF.

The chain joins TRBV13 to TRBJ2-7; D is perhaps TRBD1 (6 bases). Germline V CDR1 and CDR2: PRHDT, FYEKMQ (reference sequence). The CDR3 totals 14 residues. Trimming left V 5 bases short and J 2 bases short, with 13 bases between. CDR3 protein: CASSAADRAYEQYF. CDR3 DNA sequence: TGTGCCAGCAGCGCCGCGGACAGAGCCTACGAGCAGTACTTC.

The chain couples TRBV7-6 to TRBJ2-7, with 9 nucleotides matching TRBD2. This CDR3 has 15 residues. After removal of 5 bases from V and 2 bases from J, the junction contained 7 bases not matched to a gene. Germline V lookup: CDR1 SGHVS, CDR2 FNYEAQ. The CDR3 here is CASSPLAGRPYEQYF. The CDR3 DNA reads TGTGCCAGCAGCCCTCTAGCGGGGCGACCCTACGAGCAGTACTTC.

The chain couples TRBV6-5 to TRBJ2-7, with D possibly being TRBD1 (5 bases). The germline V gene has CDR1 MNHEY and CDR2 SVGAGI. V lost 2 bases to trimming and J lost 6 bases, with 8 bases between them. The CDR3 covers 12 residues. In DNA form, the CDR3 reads TGTGCCAGCAGTTACAGGGGCCTCGAGCAGTACTTC. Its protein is CASSYRGLEQYF.

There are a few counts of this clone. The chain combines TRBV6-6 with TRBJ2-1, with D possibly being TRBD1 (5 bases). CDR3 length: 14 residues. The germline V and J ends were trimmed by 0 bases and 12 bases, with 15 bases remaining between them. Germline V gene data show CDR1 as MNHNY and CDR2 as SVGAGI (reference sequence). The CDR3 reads CASSYSSGRQGQFF. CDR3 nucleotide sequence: TGTGCCAGCAGTTACTCTTCCGGACGCCAGGGGCAGTTCTTC.

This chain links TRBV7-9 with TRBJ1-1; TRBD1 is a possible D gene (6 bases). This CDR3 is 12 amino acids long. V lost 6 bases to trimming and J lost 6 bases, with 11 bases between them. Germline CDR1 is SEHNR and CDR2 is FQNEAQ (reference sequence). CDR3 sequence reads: CASSAGAPEAFF. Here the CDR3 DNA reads TGTGCCAGCAGTGCGGGGGCCCCTGAAGCTTTCTTT.